This entry describes one TCR beta chain. The antigen remains unidentified. J was trimmed by 4 bases and V by 1 base; bases with no gene match: 7. The CDR3 extends over 16 amino acids. Germline values: CDR1 SGHTA, CDR2 FQGNSA. Aged roughly 6 to 90, donors were systemically healthy Caucasians from Russia. This sample stems from a study of blood T cells in healthy people across ages. Study results and caveats: Diversity estimates from one million T cells were considered underestimates. Possibly confounding the expanded clonotype changes was the fact that donor CMV status was unknown. Donors of long life had a larger count of naive CD4+ cells and greater diversity than aged donors.

Then a second PCR, running about 6 to 11 cycles, was carried out with a sample-barcoded 5' primer and a J-beta primer mix. One entry per CDR3 protein results from TCRdb running MiXCR on the 5' RACE reads. The data show 780,000 or so distinct CDR3 sequences, with roughly 50% seen just once and roughly two fifths held by the top ten. Material for sequencing was blood. This TCR was sampled from a man older than 75 in good health. The chain combines TRBV7-2 with TRBJ2-3; 8 nucleotides line up with TRBD1. The CDR3 reads CASSLVRGRVPDTQYF. In DNA, the CDR3 is TGTGCCAGCAGCTTAGTCAGGGGGCGCGTCCCAGATACGCAGTATTTT.